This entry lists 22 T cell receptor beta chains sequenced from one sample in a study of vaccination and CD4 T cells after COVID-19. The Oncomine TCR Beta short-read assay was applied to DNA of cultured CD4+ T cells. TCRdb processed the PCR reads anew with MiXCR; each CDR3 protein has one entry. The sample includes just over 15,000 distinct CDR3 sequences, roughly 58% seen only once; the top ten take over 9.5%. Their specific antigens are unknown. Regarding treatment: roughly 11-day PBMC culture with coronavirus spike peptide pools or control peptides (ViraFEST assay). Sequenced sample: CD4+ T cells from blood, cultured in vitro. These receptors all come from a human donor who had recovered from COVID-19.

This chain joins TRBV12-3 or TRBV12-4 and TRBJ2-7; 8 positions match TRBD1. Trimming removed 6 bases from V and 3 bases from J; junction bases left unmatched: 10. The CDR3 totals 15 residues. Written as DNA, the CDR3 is TGTGCCAGCAGCCAACTTGGACAGGGCAACTACGAGCAGTACTTC. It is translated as CASSQLGQGNYEQYF.

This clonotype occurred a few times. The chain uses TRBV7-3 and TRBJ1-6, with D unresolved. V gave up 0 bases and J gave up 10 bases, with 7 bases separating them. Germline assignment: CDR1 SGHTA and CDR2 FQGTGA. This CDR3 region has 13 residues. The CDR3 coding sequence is TGTGCCAGCAGCTTAACGGCGGGCTCACCCCTCCACTTT. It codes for CASSLTAGSPLHF.

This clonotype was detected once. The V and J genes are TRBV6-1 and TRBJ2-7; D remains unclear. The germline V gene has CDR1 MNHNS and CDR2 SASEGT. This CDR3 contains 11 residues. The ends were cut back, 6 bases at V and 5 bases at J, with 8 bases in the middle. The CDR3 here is CASRIVDEQYF. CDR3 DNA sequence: TGTGCCAGCAGGATTGTTGACGAGCAGTACTTC.

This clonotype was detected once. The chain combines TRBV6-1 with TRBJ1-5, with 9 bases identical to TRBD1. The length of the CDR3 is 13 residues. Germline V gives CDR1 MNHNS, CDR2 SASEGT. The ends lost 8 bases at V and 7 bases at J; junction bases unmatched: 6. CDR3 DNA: TGTGCCAGCTCGGGACAGGGAGGCCAGCCCCAGCATTTT. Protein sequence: CASSGQGGQPQHF.

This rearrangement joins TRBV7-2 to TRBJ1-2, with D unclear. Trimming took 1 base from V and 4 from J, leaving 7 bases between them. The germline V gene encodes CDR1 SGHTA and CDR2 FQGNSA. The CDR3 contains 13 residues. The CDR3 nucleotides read TGTGCCAGCAGCTTAGAGTCGGTCTATGGCTACACCTTC. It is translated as CASSLESVYGYTF.

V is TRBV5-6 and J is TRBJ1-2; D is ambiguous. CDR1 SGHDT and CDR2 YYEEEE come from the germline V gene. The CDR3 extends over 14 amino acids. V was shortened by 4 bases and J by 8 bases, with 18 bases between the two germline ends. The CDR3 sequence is CASSARGVLRGYTF. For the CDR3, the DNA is TGTGCCAGCAGCGCCAGAGGCGTACTGAGGGGCTACACCTTC.

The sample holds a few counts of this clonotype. The CDR3 spells CASSFRQGPNEQFF. The CDR3 DNA is TGTGCCAGCAGTTTCCGACAGGGGCCCAATGAGCAGTTCTTC. This sequence joins TRBV6-2 or TRBV6-3 and TRBJ2-1; 8 bases are shared with TRBD1. The V segment lost 4 bases and the J segment 6 bases; nucleotides outside the gene matches: 5. CDR3 length: 14 amino acids. Germline CDR1 and CDR2: MNHEY and SVGEGT.

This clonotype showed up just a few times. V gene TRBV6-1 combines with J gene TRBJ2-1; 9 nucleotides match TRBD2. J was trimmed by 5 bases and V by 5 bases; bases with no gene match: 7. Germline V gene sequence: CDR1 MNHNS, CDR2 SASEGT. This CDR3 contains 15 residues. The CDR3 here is CASSNIAGVDNEQFF. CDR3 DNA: TGTGCCAGCAGTAACATAGCGGGGGTCGACAATGAGCAGTTCTTC.

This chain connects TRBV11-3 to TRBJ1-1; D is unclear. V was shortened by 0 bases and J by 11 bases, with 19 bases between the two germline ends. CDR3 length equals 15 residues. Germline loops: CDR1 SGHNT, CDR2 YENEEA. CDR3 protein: CASSLDSGPGGNAFF. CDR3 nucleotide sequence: TGTGCCAGCAGCTTAGATTCAGGCCCGGGAGGGAACGCTTTCTTT. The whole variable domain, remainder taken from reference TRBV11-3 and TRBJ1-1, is EAGVVQSPRYKIIEKKQPVAFWCNPISGHNTLYWYLQNLGQGPELLIRYENEEAVDDSQLPKDRFSAERLKGVDSTLKIQPAELGDSAVYLCASSLDSGPGGNAFFGQGTRLTVV.

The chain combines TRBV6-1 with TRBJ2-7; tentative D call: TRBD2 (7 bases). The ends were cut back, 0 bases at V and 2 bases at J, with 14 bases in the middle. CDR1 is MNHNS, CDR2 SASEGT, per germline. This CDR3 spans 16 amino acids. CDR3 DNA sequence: TGTGCCAGCAGTGAAGCGCTTCGGGGGGCCCCCTACGAGCAGTACTTC. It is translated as CASSEALRGAPYEQYF.

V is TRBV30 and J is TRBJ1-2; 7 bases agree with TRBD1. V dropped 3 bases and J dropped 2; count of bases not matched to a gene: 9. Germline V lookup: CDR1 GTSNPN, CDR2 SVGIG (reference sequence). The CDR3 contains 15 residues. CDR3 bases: TGTGCCTGGAGGGCAGGGGGGGTTAAAAACTATGGCTACACCTTC. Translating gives CAWRAGGVKNYGYTF.

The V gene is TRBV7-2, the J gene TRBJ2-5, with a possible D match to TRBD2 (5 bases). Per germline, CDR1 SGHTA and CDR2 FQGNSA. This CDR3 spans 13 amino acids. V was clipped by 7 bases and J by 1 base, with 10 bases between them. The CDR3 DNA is TGTGCCAGCACGAGAGCGGTCCAAGAGACCCAGTACTTC. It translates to CASTRAVQETQYF.

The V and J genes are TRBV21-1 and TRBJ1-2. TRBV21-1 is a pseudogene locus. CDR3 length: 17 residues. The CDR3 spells CASSKAFDLRPNYGYTF. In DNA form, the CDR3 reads TGTGCCAGCAGCAAGGCCTTCGATTTACGACCTAACTATGGCTACACCTTC.

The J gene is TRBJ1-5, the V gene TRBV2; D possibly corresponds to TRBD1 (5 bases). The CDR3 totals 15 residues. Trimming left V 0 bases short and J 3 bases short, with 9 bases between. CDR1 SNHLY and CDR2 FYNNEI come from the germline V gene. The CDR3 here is CASSEAAGYNQPQHF. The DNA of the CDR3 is TGTGCCAGCAGTGAAGCAGCAGGGTACAATCAGCCCCAGCATTTT.

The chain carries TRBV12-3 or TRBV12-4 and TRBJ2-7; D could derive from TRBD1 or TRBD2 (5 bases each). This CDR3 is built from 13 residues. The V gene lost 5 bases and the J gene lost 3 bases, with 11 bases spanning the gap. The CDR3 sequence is CASSRGAYYEQYF. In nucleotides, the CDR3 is TGTGCCAGCAGTCGGGGCGCCTACTACGAGCAGTACTTC.

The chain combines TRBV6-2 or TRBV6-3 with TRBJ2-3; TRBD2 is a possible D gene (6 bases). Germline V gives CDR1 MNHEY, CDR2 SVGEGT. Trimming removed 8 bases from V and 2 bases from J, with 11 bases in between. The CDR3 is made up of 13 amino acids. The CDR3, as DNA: TGTGCCAGCTGCCGGGACTCCACAGATACGCAGTATTTT. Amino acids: CASCRDSTDTQYF.

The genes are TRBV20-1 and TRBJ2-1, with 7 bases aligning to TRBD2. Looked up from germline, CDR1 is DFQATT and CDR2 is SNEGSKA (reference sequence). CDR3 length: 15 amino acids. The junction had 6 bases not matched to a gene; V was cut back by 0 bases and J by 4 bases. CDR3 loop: CSAREGSGDYNEQFF. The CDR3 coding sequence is TGCAGTGCTAGAGAAGGGAGCGGGGATTACAATGAGCAGTTCTTC.

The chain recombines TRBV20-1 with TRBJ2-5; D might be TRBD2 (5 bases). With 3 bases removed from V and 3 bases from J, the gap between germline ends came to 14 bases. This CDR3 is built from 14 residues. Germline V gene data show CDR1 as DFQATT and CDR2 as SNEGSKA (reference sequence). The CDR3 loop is CSASPLWGEETQYF. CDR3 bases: TGCAGTGCTAGCCCTCTATGGGGAGAAGAGACCCAGTACTTC.

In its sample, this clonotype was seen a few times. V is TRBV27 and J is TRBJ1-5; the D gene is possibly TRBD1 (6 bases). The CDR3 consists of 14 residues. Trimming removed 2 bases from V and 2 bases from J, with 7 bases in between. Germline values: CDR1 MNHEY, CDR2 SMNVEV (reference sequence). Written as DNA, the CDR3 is TGTGCCAGCAGTTTACGACAGGGCAATCAGCCCCAGCATTTT. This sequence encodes CASSLRQGNQPQHF.

CDR3 region: CSARQSSYNEQFF. The CDR3 nucleotides read TGCAGTGCTCGCCAGAGCTCCTACAATGAGCAGTTCTTC. The V gene is TRBV20-1, the J gene TRBJ2-1; D not resolved. The V gene's germline CDR1 is DFQATT and CDR2 SNEGSKA (reference sequence). Deletions cut 5 bases from V and 0 bases from J, with 8 bases between. The CDR3 contains 13 residues.

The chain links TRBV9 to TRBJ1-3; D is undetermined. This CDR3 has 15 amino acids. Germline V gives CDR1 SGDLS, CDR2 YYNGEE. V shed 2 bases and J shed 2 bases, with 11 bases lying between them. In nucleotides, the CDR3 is TGTGCCAGCAGCGTTCGCGGGTCCCCTGGAAACACCATATATTTT. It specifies CASSVRGSPGNTIYF.

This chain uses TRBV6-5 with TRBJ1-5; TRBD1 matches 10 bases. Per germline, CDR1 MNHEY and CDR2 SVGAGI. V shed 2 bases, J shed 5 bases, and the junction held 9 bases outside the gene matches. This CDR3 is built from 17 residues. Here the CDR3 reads CASSYLGTGDGYQPQHF. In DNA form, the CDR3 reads TGTGCCAGCAGTTACCTCGGGACAGGGGACGGATATCAGCCCCAGCATTTT.